This T cell receptor (beta chain) is drawn from a study of human T cells and chemical hapten exposure. Study context: TCR yields per sample varied mostly from small pooled library volume differences.

Individual cDNA molecules had unique molecular identifiers attached to them by the library. MiXCR, applied by TCRdb to the RACE reads, yields one record per CDR3 protein. The sample lists 150,000 to 200,000 distinct CDR3 sequences, under 30% occurring once. The time point: patch test 3, about 24 weeks after DPC sensitization. Treatment reported: therapeutic diphenylcyclopropenone sensitization with weekly scalp DPC. Germline V lookup: CDR1 KGHSH, CDR2 LQKENI. This CDR3 is built from 13 residues. Between the trimmed V and J ends, which lost 1 base and 2 bases, there was a span of 5 bases. This sequence originates from a middle-aged woman with alopecia areata. Some clones in this sample may be carry-over from other donors' samples. This material consisted of whole blood, taken in connection with sensitization to the hapten diphenylcyclopropenone (DPC). This rearrangement joins TRBV18 to TRBJ2-5; D not resolved. CDR3 residues: CASSPRSQETQYF. The CDR3, as DNA: TGTGCCAGCTCACCACGGTCTCAAGAGACCCAGTACTTC.